Shown below are 15 T cell receptor beta chains from a single sample sequenced in a study of CD8 T cells in ankylosing spondylitis. Study observations and caveats: What appeared characteristic of ankylosing spondylitis blood was a TCR beta motif of 7 or 8 highly homologous variants.

The antigens for these receptors are not known. TCRdb redid the calling of the 5' RACE reads with MiXCR, one entry per CDR3 protein. Of over 700,000 distinct CDR3 sequences listed, about 20% were seen once; the top ten hold about a fifth. The sample was blood, either unsorted or a sorted T cell fraction (not recorded which). The receptors shown here come from a male donor with ankylosing spondylitis.

This clonotype came up once. V gene TRBV3-1 combines with J gene TRBJ2-3, with 12 positions matching TRBD2. The CDR3 runs 15 residues. CDR1 LGHDT and CDR2 YNNKEL come from the germline V gene (reference sequence). The junction had 4 bases not matched to a gene; V was cut back by 1 base and J by 8 bases. CDR3 protein: CASSQGVLAGGTQYF. The CDR3 DNA follows: TGTGCCAGCAGCCAAGGTGTACTAGCGGGGGGTACGCAGTATTTT.

A few counts support this clonotype. The V and J genes are TRBV6-1 and TRBJ1-1, with a tentative D call TRBD1 (6 bases). The V gene lost 10 bases and the J gene lost 3 bases, with 15 bases spanning the gap. The CDR3 loop spans 13 amino acids. Germline assignment: CDR1 MNHNS and CDR2 SASEGT. The CDR3 DNA follows: TGTGCCACAAACAGGGTTAGGGACACTGAAGCTTTCTTT. As protein: CATNRVRDTEAFF.

V is TRBV11-2 and J is TRBJ1-1; 10 bases align to TRBD1. Trimming took 1 base from V and 4 from J; bases not matched to a gene: 3. The CDR3 loop spans 15 amino acids. Germline V gene data show CDR1 as SGHAT and CDR2 as FQNNGV. The CDR3 DNA follows: TGTGCCAGCAGCTTAGCCGGGACAGGGGCCACTGAAGCTTTCTTT. Protein sequence: CASSLAGTGATEAFF.

The chain couples TRBV29-1 to TRBJ1-2; possibly TRBD1 for D (5 bases). V dropped 8 bases and J dropped 3 bases, with 28 bases sitting between them. CDR1 SQVTM and CDR2 ANQGSEA come from the germline V gene. This CDR3 spans 17 amino acids. This chain's CDR3 is CSSPGPAGTEWDYGYTF. The CDR3 DNA reads as TGCAGCTCCCCCGGCCCTGCGGGGACCGAATGGGACTATGGCTACACCTTC. Full variable domain (rest looked up from reference TRBV29-1 and TRBJ1-2): SAVISQKPSRDICQRGTSLTIQCQVDSQVTMMFWYRQQPGQSLTLIATANQGSEATYESGFVIDKFPISRPNLTFSTLTVSNMSPEDSSIYLCSSPGPAGTEWDYGYTFGSGTRLTVV.

V gene TRBV9 combines with J gene TRBJ2-1; D might be TRBD1 (7 bases). The CDR3 covers 15 residues. Trimming shortened V by 3 bases and J by 1 base, and 11 bases separated the two germline ends. Germline loops: CDR1 SGDLS, CDR2 YYNGEE. The CDR3 coding sequence is TGTGCCAGCAGCGCCGCGGGACAGTCCTACAATGAGCAGTTCTTC. Translated: CASSAAGQSYNEQFF.

The V call is TRBV11-2, the J call TRBJ2-2, with D uncertain. The CDR3 runs to 15 residues. Germline lookup yields CDR1 SGHAT and CDR2 FQNNGV. Between the trimmed V and J ends, which lost 2 bases and 6 bases, there was a span of 13 bases. CDR3 nucleotide sequence: TGTGCCAGCAGCTTATTGCTCGTGTCGGCCGGGGAGCTGTTTTTT. The encoded protein is CASSLLLVSAGELFF.

The J gene is TRBJ1-5, the V gene TRBV29-1, with D tentatively TRBD1 (6 bases). The length of the CDR3 is 16 residues. Trimming shortened V by 6 bases and J by 3 bases, and 21 bases separated the two germline ends. Germline CDR1 SQVTM, CDR2 ANQGSEA. The CDR3, as DNA: TGCAGCGTGGGGGGCCCAGACAATCAACCCAATCAGCCCCAGCATTTT. Residues: CSVGGPDNQPNQPQHF. The variable domain in full, completed from reference TRBV29-1 and TRBJ1-5, reads SAVISQKPSRDICQRGTSLTIQCQVDSQVTMMFWYRQQPGQSLTLIATANQGSEATYESGFVIDKFPISRPNLTFSTLTVSNMSPEDSSIYLCSVGGPDNQPNQPQHFGDGTRLSIL.

This clonotype was picked up a small number of times. This rearrangement joins TRBV10-3 to TRBJ2-1, with 11 bases aligning to TRBD2. In germline, CDR1 is ENHRY, CDR2 SYGVKD. The CDR3 loop spans 15 amino acids. The V gene end was trimmed by 3 bases and the J gene end by 5 bases; junction bases not matched to a gene: 3. The CDR3 DNA reads as TGTGCCATCAGTGACTTGACTAGCGGGAACAATGAGCAGTTCTTC. Protein: CAISDLTSGNNEQFF.

This clonotype came up a few times. The V call is TRBV20-1, the J call TRBJ1-3, with TRBD1 matching 9 bases. CDR1 and CDR2 (germline): DFQATT, SNEGSKA (reference sequence). CDR3 length equals 14 residues. The ends lost 5 bases at V and 4 bases at J; junction bases unmatched: 6. The CDR3 nucleotides read TGCAGTGCTGGGGGGACAGGGTTCGGAAACACCATATATTTT. This gives the protein CSAGGTGFGNTIYF.

This clonotype turned up a few times. In DNA form, the CDR3 reads TGTGCCAGCAGCTTGGCCTCAGGACGTTACACTGAAGCTTTCTTT. Its protein product is CASSLASGRYTEAFF. J is TRBJ1-1 and V is TRBV7-9; D remains unclear. There are 15 residues in the CDR3. The germline V gene has CDR1 SEHNR and CDR2 FQNEAQ (reference sequence). The V and J ends lost 3 bases and 3 bases respectively, with 14 bases between them.

This clonotype appeared a few times. The chain employs TRBV5-1 and TRBJ2-1; the match to TRBD2 covers 11 bases. V shed 3 bases and J 3 bases; nucleotides not matched to a gene: 2. The CDR3 extends over 15 amino acids. The germline V gene has CDR1 SGHRS and CDR2 YFSETQ. The CDR3 DNA reads as TGCGCCAGCAGCTGGGGACTAGCGGTCTACAATGAGCAGTTCTTC. It specifies CASSWGLAVYNEQFF.

This clonotype was detected only a few times. The V call is TRBV12-3 or TRBV12-4, the J call TRBJ1-2; D is ambiguous. The CDR3 is made up of 13 amino acids. V lost 2 bases and J 6 bases, leaving 10 bases between the germline ends. The CDR3 region is CASSLSPGDGYTF. CDR3 nucleotide sequence: TGTGCCAGCAGTTTATCCCCGGGCGATGGCTACACCTTC.

This chain connects TRBV28 to TRBJ2-2, with TRBD1 as a possible D gene (6 bases). This CDR3 spans 15 amino acids. The germline CDR1 and CDR2 sequences are MDHEN and SYDVKM. Trimming cost V 5 bases and J 6 bases, with 16 bases left between them. The CDR3 sequence is CASSPKTGYPGELFF. The CDR3 nucleotides are TGTGCCAGCAGTCCCAAAACAGGGTACCCCGGGGAGCTGTTTTTT.

In this sample, this clonotype turned up a few times. The chain uses TRBV15 and TRBJ2-1; perhaps TRBD2 as D (6 bases). Germline-derived CDR1 and CDR2 are LNHNV and YYDKDF (reference sequence). There are 15 residues in the CDR3. V was clipped by 0 bases and J by 4 bases, with 10 bases between them. DNA of the CDR3: TGTGCCACCAGCAGAGACCGGGAGATTTACAATGAGCAGTTCTTC. Residues: CATSRDREIYNEQFF. The full variable domain, in which reference TRBV15 and TRBJ2-1 provide the parts outside the CDR3, is DAMVIQNPRYQVTQFGKPVTLSCSQTLNHNVMYWYQQKSSQAPKLLFHYYDKDFNNEADTPDNFQSRRPNTSFCFLDIRSPGLGDTAMYLCATSRDREIYNEQFFGPGTRLTVL.

This clonotype has more than one count but fewer than ten. The rearrangement joins TRBV5-1 to TRBJ2-1; 7 bases fit TRBD2. The germline gives CDR1 SGHRS, CDR2 YFSETQ. V was clipped by 0 bases and J by 0 bases; unmatched bases: 6. The CDR3 has 17 amino acids. CDR3: CASSLVSGGSSYNEQFF. The CDR3 nucleotides read TGCGCCAGCAGCTTGGTATCGGGCGGGAGCTCCTACAATGAGCAGTTCTTC. Drawing the rest from reference TRBV5-1 and TRBJ2-1, the complete variable domain is KAGVTQTPRYLIKTRGQQVTLSCSPISGHRSVSWYQQTPGQGLQFLFEYFSETQRNKGNFPGRFSGRQFSNSRSEMNVSTLELGDSALYLCASSLVSGGSSYNEQFFGPGTRLTVL.